What follows is one T cell receptor beta chain and its context. The sample originates from a study of OX40 agonist ivuxolimab in advanced cancers. The CDR3 spans 16 residues. Germline CDR1 reads LGHNA; CDR2 reads YSLEER. Trimming cost V 0 bases and J 4 bases, with 15 bases left between them. Method: immunoSEQ multiplex PCR; TCRdb's copy keeps in-frame clones and lacks some. Among 70,000 to 75,000 clones, around 90% were seen once, and the ten largest hold about 0.42%. The sequence was obtained from an adult with an advanced solid tumor such as melanoma, head and neck, liver or kidney cancer. The starting material was CD4+ or CD8+ T cells sorted from blood, obtained in a trial of the OX40 agonist ivuxolimab. This rearrangement joins TRBV4-3 to TRBJ2-5, with D possibly TRBD1 on 6 matching bases. CDR3 sequence: CASSQDSGALGETQYF. The CDR3, as DNA: TGCGCCAGCAGCCAAGATTCAGGGGCTTTAGGAGAGACCCAGTACTTC.